This TCR beta chain derives from a study of early T cells in non-severe SARS-CoV-2 infection. About the study: Sequenced material consisted of bulk RNA (from unsorted whole blood), and chains were unpaired.

Study-level results: Database matching using VDJdb favored anti-spike CD8 responses, with private and CD4 specificities left missing.

Germline CDR1 is MDHEN and CDR2 is SYDVKM. V was trimmed by 2 bases and J by 4 bases, leaving 9 bases between them. The CDR3 sequence is 14 residues long. Individual cDNA molecules received unique molecular identifiers during library preparation. TCRdb reanalysed the 5' RACE reads using MiXCR and keeps one entry per CDR3 protein. The sample holds 60,000 to 75,000 distinct CDR3 sequences; more than 8.5% are singletons and the top ten take roughly 15%. Turning to this clonotype: What it binds is not known.

The input for sequencing was whole blood, taken at baseline. This sequence joins TRBV28 and TRBJ2-1; no clear D. This clonotype was obtained from an adult who was a healthcare worker with PCR-confirmed SARS-CoV-2 infection or an uninfected control (not recorded which). CDR3 sequence reads: CASSLRVAYNEQFF. CDR3 bases: TGTGCCAGCAGTTTAAGGGTGGCTTACAATGAGCAGTTCTTC.